The present T cell receptor (beta chain) was sequenced within a study of blood T cell repertoires in COVID-19. Turning to the study itself: COVID-19 samples collected from the United States, Italy and Spain covered acute and convalescent phases. PBMCs, B-cell-depleted T cells, or T cells provided the cDNA or gDNA that made up the material.

In the authors' workflow: Estimation of nucleated cell counts relied on the amplification of reference gene primers. The method was immunoSEQ multiplex PCR; TCRdb's version includes in-frame clones alone and lacks a portion of them. Clone size and the V and J calls come from that table; the DNA yielded D and trimming. The table shows hundreds of thousands of clones, with about 83% occurring only once. Trimming cost V 4 bases and J 4 bases, with 12 bases left between them. The germline V gene has CDR1 SGHNT and CDR2 YENEEA. The CDR3 loop spans 14 amino acids. V gene TRBV11-3 combines with J gene TRBJ2-3; D may be TRBD2 (6 bases). The TCR comes from a woman aged 50 to 60 with acute or convalescent COVID-19. Specimen: peripheral blood. Here the CDR3 reads CASSSGGGPDTQYF. CDR3 nucleotides: TGTGCCAGCAGCTCCGGGGGAGGTCCAGATACGCAGTATTTT.